Sequencing of this TCR beta chain was carried out in a study of tumor-infiltrating lymphocytes in primary liver carcinoma. Study in general: The patients, men and women alike, were aged 30 to 69 years.

Study-wide findings and caveats: Tumors and blood were compared for top-250-clone fraction, and tumors had the significantly higher value (p = 0.039). Reduced overlap was seen in tumor-adjacent and tumor-blood pairs versus tumor region pairs.

Priming with a constant-region primer yielded TCR beta cDNA from 400 to 550 ng total RNA. For TCR beta, libraries were produced by three nested multiplex PCR rounds using slightly modified ARM-PCR. A C-beta reverse primer was combined with TRBV1-TRBV30 forward primers in the first two PCR rounds, and each round had about 10 cycles. TCRdb re-called the multiplex PCR reads with MiXCR, one entry per CDR3 protein. This table has 100,000 to 150,000 distinct CDR3 sequences, approximately 64% appearing once. Concerning this clonotype: The antigen is not known. A much more abundant neighbour one base away suggests this may be a read error.

Trimming shortened V by 2 bases and J by 5 bases, and 15 bases separated the two germline ends. The CDR3 consists of 16 residues. From around 18-30 mg of unsorted bulk tissue, DNA and RNA were co-extracted together. The patients presented with primary liver carcinoma, which was managed through surgical resection. V usage is TRBV12-3 or TRBV12-4 and J usage is TRBJ2-2; TRBD2 is a possible D gene (5 bases). Sequences were obtained from liver tumor tissue from sampling region 3. Subset in this sample: tumor region T3, left-lateral pole. The TCR originated in an older woman with primary liver carcinoma and hepatitis B virus infection. Written as DNA, the CDR3 is TGTGCCAGCAGTTTATCTCGTGAGCGAGGGACCGGGGAGCTGTTTTTT. This codes for CASSLSRERGTGELFF.